The T cell receptor (beta chain) described here comes from a study of neurological immune-mediated disorders. Each CDR3 protein is one row after TCRdb ran MiXCR on the 5' RACE reads. The sample has approximately 70,000 distinct CDR3 sequences, 4.5% to 6% seen once; the top ten hold 2.2%. The CDR3 runs 15 residues. V lost 2 bases to trimming and J lost 0 bases, with 8 bases between them. Germline V CDR1 and CDR2: SGHTA, FQGNSA. This clonotype was recorded at least ten times. The sequence derives from a woman in her 70s with multiple sclerosis. The chain combines TRBV7-2 with TRBJ1-5; D gene uncertain. The sample consisted of PBMCs. The CDR3 DNA is TGTGCCAGCAGCTTACACAGCAGTAGCAATCAGCCCCAGCATTTT. Translated, it gives CASSLHSSSNQPQHF.